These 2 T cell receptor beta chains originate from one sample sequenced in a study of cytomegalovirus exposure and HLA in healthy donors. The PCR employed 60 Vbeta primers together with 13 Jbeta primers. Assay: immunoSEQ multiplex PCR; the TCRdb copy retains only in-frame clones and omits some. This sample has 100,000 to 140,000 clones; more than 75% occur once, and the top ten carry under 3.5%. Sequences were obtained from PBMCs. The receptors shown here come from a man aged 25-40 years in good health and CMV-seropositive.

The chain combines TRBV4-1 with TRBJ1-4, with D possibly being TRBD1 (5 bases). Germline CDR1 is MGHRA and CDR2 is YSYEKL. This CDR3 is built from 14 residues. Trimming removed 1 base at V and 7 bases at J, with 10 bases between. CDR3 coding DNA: TGCGCCAGCAGCCAAGTGTCAGGGCTTGAAAAACTGTTTTTT. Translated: CASSQVSGLEKLFF.

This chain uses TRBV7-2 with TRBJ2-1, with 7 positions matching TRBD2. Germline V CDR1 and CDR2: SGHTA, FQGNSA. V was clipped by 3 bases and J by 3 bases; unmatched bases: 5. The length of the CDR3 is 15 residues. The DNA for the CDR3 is TGTGCCAGCAGCTTGAGGCTAGCGGTCTACAATGAGCAGTTCTTC. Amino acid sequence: CASSLRLAVYNEQFF.